Each of the 21 T cell receptor beta chains below was sequenced from the same sample in a study of blood T cell repertoires in COVID-19. Sequenced by immunoSEQ multiplex PCR; TCRdb stores in-frame clones only, minus some. The profile shows about 69,000 clones, more than 70% of them singletons. The sequencing input was peripheral blood. Source of these receptors: a human donor in a cohort sampled during active COVID-19.

V gene TRBV15 combines with J gene TRBJ2-6; 8 nucleotides match TRBD1. This CDR3 spans 20 amino acids. Unmatched junction bases numbered 13, after V lost 0 bases and J lost 3 bases. Per the germline V gene, CDR1 is LNHNV and CDR2 is YYDKDF (reference sequence). The CDR3 loop is CATSRERVRPTGVGANVLTF. The DNA for the CDR3 is TGTGCCACCAGCAGAGAGAGGGTGAGACCGACAGGGGTTGGGGCCAACGTCCTGACTTTC.

The chain recombines TRBV4-2 with TRBJ2-1, with D possibly being TRBD2 (6 bases). This CDR3 is 16 amino acids long. Trimming took 0 bases from V and 2 from J, leaving 11 bases between them. CDR1 is LGHNA, CDR2 YNFKEQ, per germline. CDR3: CASSQDIGGTYNEQFF. The CDR3 DNA follows: TGTGCCAGCAGCCAAGATATTGGCGGGACCTACAATGAGCAGTTCTTC.

This clone was found a few times. The V gene is TRBV6-4, the J gene TRBJ1-1; D is unresolved. The CDR3 consists of 13 residues. Germline loops: CDR1 MRHNA, CDR2 SNTAGT. V lost 3 bases, J lost 1 base, and 6 bases lay in between. The CDR3 is CASSESENTEAFF. DNA for the CDR3: TGTGCCAGCAGTGAAAGCGAGAACACTGAAGCTTTCTTT.

This clone was counted only a few times. J is TRBJ2-1 and V is TRBV5-1; TRBD1 aligns across 7 bases. The CDR3 spans 14 residues. Germline V gene lookup returns CDR1 SGHRS and CDR2 YFSETQ. V dropped 3 bases and J dropped 7; count of bases not matched to a gene: 7. The DNA for the CDR3 is TGCGCCAGCAGCTCGGGACAGCTCGGTAATGAGCAGTTCTTC. As protein: CASSSGQLGNEQFF. Together with reference TRBV5-1 and TRBJ2-1, the CDR3 gives the full variable domain: KAGVTQTPRYLIKTRGQQVTLSCSPISGHRSVSWYQQTPGQGLQFLFEYFSETQRNKGNFPGRFSGRQFSNSRSEMNVSTLELGDSALYLCASSSGQLGNEQFFGPGTRLTVL.

This clone was recorded once. The chain employs TRBV28 and TRBJ1-6; 9 bases map to TRBD1. The CDR3 contains 15 residues. Germline assignment: CDR1 MDHEN and CDR2 SYDVKM. The ends lost 8 bases at V and 7 bases at J; junction bases unmatched: 9. The CDR3 DNA follows: TGTGCCAGCTTCCCGGGAGGGACAGGGAATTCACCCCTCCACTTT. This encodes CASFPGGTGNSPLHF.

The chain couples TRBV9 to TRBJ2-2; D unclear. Per germline, CDR1 SGDLS and CDR2 YYNGEE. Trimming stripped 7 bases from V and 1 base from J, with 11 bases between. The CDR3 totals 14 residues. In nucleotides, the CDR3 is TGTGCCAGCGGCTCATCGGGGAACACCGGGGAGCTGTTTTTT. It yields the protein CASGSSGNTGELFF.

A single count supports this clone. In nucleotides, the CDR3 is TGTGCCAGCAGTAACCAGGGGATGAACACTGAAGCTTTCTTT. Protein sequence: CASSNQGMNTEAFF. The chain is built from TRBV2 and TRBJ1-1; TRBD1 is a possible D gene (6 bases). V was pared by 5 bases and J by 0 bases, with 10 bases between. CDR1 and CDR2 from the germline V gene are SNHLY and FYNNEI. The CDR3 consists of 14 residues.

This clone was picked up one time. This chain connects TRBV11-2 to TRBJ1-2, with 9 bases identical to TRBD1. With 0 bases clipped from V and 7 bases from J, the junction kept 15 bases outside the gene matches. The CDR3 runs 18 residues. CDR1 and CDR2 from the germline V gene are SGHAT and FQNNGV. The CDR3 sequence: CASSLDGTGTGILSGYTF. The CDR3 nucleotides read TGTGCCAGCAGCTTAGATGGGACAGGGACGGGAATCTTAAGTGGCTACACCTTC.

With regard to this clone: Other DNA sequences in the sample encode the same CDR3. This chain uses TRBV7-6 with TRBJ2-3, with TRBD1 matching 7 bases. Germline V gene sequence: CDR1 SGHVS, CDR2 FNYEAQ. V dropped 1 base and J dropped 0; count of bases not matched to a gene: 4. CDR3 length equals 16 residues. In DNA form, the CDR3 reads TGTGCCAGCAGCTTAGTAGGGACAGCTAGCACAGATACGCAGTATTTT. Its protein is CASSLVGTASTDTQYF.

The chain carries TRBV4-1 and TRBJ2-3, with D uncertain. CDR1 is MGHRA, CDR2 YSYEKL, per germline. Trimming pared 2 bases from V and 2 bases from J, leaving 14 bases between. CDR3 length: 16 residues. CDR3 protein: CASSQWVNSPTDTQYF. The CDR3 DNA reads TGCGCCAGCAGCCAATGGGTTAACAGCCCCACAGATACGCAGTATTTT.

The chain combines TRBV5-6 with TRBJ2-1; 8 positions match TRBD1. This CDR3 is 16 amino acids long. The germline CDR1 and CDR2 sequences are SGHDT and YYEEEE. V shed 2 bases, J shed 1 base, and the junction held 5 bases outside the gene matches. The CDR3: CASSLDRGRSYNEQFF. The CDR3, as DNA: TGTGCCAGCAGCTTAGACAGGGGACGATCCTACAATGAGCAGTTCTTC.

The chain combines TRBV27 with TRBJ2-7, with 10 bases identical to TRBD2. Trimming at V came to 6 bases and at J to 5 bases, leaving 7 bases not matched to a gene. The CDR3 runs to 14 residues. CDR1 is MNHEY, CDR2 SMNVEV, per germline (reference sequence). The CDR3: CASRPGTSVHEQYF. CDR3 bases: TGTGCCAGCAGGCCTGGGACTAGCGTACACGAGCAGTACTTC.

This chain links TRBV18 with TRBJ1-2; TRBD1 might be the D (6 bases). The CDR3 is 12 amino acids. Trimming removed 6 bases at V and 4 bases at J, with 9 bases between. CDR1 KGHSH and CDR2 LQKENI come from the germline V gene. CDR3: CASSDRSYGYTF. The DNA of the CDR3 is TGTGCCAGCTCCGACAGGTCCTATGGCTACACCTTC.

The table lists this clone with a few counts. The chain uses TRBV19 and TRBJ2-1; a possible D gene is TRBD2 (7 bases). With 5 bases removed from V and 4 bases from J, the gap between germline ends came to 24 bases. CDR1 is LNHDA, CDR2 SQIVND, per germline (reference sequence). This CDR3 spans 18 amino acids. CDR3 loop: CASSGVVSRGGLYNEQFF. In DNA form, the CDR3 reads TGTGCCAGTAGTGGGGTCGTTTCTAGGGGGGGCCTTTACAATGAGCAGTTCTTC.

V gene TRBV7-6 combines with J gene TRBJ2-1; 7 bases fit TRBD1. Trimming cost V 5 bases and J 0 bases; bases outside gene matches: 4. The CDR3 is made up of 15 amino acids. Germline V gives CDR1 SGHVS, CDR2 FNYEAQ. The CDR3 loop is CASSPGQASYNEQFF. CDR3 coding DNA: TGTGCCAGCAGCCCCGGACAGGCCTCCTACAATGAGCAGTTCTTC.

This clone has a single count. The chain employs TRBV14 and TRBJ2-3, with 11 positions matching TRBD2. The CDR3 has 16 residues. After removal of 3 bases from V and 0 bases from J, the junction contained 2 bases not matched to a gene. CDR1 and CDR2 (germline): SGHDN, FVKESK. For the CDR3, the DNA is TGTGCCAGCAGCCACCGGACTAGCGGGAGCACAGATACGCAGTATTTT. Translation: CASSHRTSGSTDTQYF.

V is TRBV9 and J is TRBJ1-2; D is ambiguous. Trimming left V 2 bases short and J 2 bases short, with 7 bases between. Germline V gene sequence: CDR1 SGDLS, CDR2 YYNGEE. CDR3 size: 13 residues. CDR3 DNA: TGTGCCAGCAGCGTTCGGGTAAACTATGGCTACACCTTC. This codes for CASSVRVNYGYTF.

The chain uses TRBV7-9 and TRBJ1-1, with D hard to call. Per the germline V gene, CDR1 is SEHNR and CDR2 is FQNEAQ (reference sequence). The germline V and J ends were trimmed by 5 bases and 1 base, with 14 bases remaining between them. This CDR3 has 15 residues. The CDR3 protein is CASSPGSGANTEAFF. CDR3 sequence (DNA): TGTGCCAGCAGCCCCGGTTCCGGTGCGAACACTGAAGCTTTCTTT. Based on the CDR3 plus reference TRBV7-9 and TRBJ1-1, the full variable domain is DTGVSQNPRHKITKRGQNVTFRCDPISEHNRLYWYRQTLGQGPEFLTYFQNEAQLEKSRLLSDRFSAERPKGSFSTLEIQRTEQGDSAMYLCASSPGSGANTEAFFGQGTRLTVV.

Many counts were recorded for this clone. The gene calls are TRBV27 and TRBJ2-1; 12 nucleotides line up with TRBD2. The germline V gene encodes CDR1 MNHEY and CDR2 SMNVEV (reference sequence). The CDR3 loop spans 16 amino acids. The V segment lost 1 base and the J segment 6 bases; nucleotides outside the gene matches: 4. The CDR3: CASSLLTSGRANEQFF. The CDR3 region has the DNA TGTGCCAGCAGTTTATTGACTAGCGGGAGAGCCAATGAGCAGTTCTTC.

This clone was found once. The V gene is TRBV9, the J gene TRBJ1-2; possibly TRBD1 for D (6 bases). This CDR3 comprises 12 residues. Germline V lookup: CDR1 SGDLS, CDR2 YYNGEE. The V and J ends lost 3 bases and 4 bases respectively, with 7 bases between them. CDR3: CASSGTAYGYTF. CDR3 coding DNA: TGTGCCAGCAGCGGGACAGCCTATGGCTACACCTTC. The full variable domain, with the rest looked up from reference TRBV9 and TRBJ1-2, is DSGVTQTPKHLITATGQRVTLRCSPRSGDLSVYWYQQSLDQGLQFLIQYYNGEERAKGNILERFSAQQFPDLHSELNLSSLELGDSALYFCASSGTAYGYTFGSGTRLTVV.

This clone was observed a handful of times. The chain has TRBV19 and TRBJ1-5; TRBD1 matches 7 bases. This CDR3 is built from 17 residues. Per the germline V gene, CDR1 is LNHDA and CDR2 is SQIVND (reference sequence). V shed 5 bases and J 4 bases; nucleotides not matched to a gene: 14. The CDR3 sequence: CASSHRQGGHGNQPQHF. CDR3 DNA: TGTGCCAGTAGTCACCGACAGGGCGGTCACGGGAATCAGCCCCAGCATTTT.